The clone carrying this T cell receptor beta chain has a single count. Antigen: not known. This entry belongs to a study of vaccination and CD4 T cells after COVID-19. Broader study findings: Within convalescent individuals, 304 out of 307 vaccine-specific clones proved to be spike mono-reactive.

Treatment in this sample: approximately nine-day PBMC culture with coronavirus spike peptide pools or control peptides (ViraFEST assay). The CDR3 contains 16 residues. V gave up 0 bases and J gave up 6 bases; unmatched junction bases: 5. Germline values: CDR1 LNHDA, CDR2 SQIVND (reference sequence). Scientists ran DNA taken from cultured CD4+ T cells through the Oncomine TCR Beta short-read assay for sequencing. MiXCR was run by TCRdb on the PCR reads, yielding one entry per CDR3 protein. The repertoire has some 13,000 distinct CDR3 sequences, approximately 74% of them found once; the top ten carry around 32%.

Sequencing was done on a sample of CD4+ T cells from blood, cultured in vitro. The clonotype originates from a human donor who had recovered from COVID-19. The V call is TRBV19, the J call TRBJ1-6, with TRBD1 matching 7 bases. For the CDR3, the DNA is TGTGCCAGTAGTATAGAAATCGCAGGGGGTAATTCACCCCTCCACTTT. Its translation: CASSIEIAGGNSPLHF.